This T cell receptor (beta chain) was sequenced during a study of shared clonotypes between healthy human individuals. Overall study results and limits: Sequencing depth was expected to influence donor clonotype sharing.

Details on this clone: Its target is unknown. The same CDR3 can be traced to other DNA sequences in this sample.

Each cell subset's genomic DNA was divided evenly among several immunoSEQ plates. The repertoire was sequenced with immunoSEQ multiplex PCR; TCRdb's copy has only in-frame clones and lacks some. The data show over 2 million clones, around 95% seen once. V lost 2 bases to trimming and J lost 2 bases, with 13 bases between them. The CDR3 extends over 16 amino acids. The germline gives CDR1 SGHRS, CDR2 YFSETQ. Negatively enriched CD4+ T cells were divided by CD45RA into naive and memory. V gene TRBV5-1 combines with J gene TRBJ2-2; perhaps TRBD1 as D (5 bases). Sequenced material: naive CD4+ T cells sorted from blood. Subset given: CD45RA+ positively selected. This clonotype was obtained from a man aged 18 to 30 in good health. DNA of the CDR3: TGCGCCAGCAGCTTAGGGTCAGGGTTTAACACCGGGGAGCTGTTTTTT. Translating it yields CASSLGSGFNTGELFF. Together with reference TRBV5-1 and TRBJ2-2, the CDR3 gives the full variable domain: KAGVTQTPRYLIKTRGQQVTLSCSPISGHRSVSWYQQTPGQGLQFLFEYFSETQRNKGNFPGRFSGRQFSNSRSEMNVSTLELGDSALYLCASSLGSGFNTGELFFGEGSRLTVL.